What follows are 3 T cell receptor beta chains derived from one specimen sequenced in a study of blood T cell repertoires in COVID-19. Libraries were prepared by immunoSEQ multiplex PCR; TCRdb keeps only in-frame clonotypes and omits some of them. Among about 310,000 clones listed, about nine tenths were seen once. The specimen sequenced was peripheral blood. These receptors came from a man in his forties or fifties with active or convalescent COVID-19.

This clone was observed a few times. The V and J genes are TRBV11-3 and TRBJ1-2, with D perhaps TRBD1 (6 bases). Per the germline V gene, CDR1 is SGHNT and CDR2 is YENEEA. CDR3 length: 12 amino acids. Trimming cost V 5 bases and J 2 bases, with 6 bases left between them. CDR3 region: CASSQGNYGYTF. The CDR3 nucleotides read TGTGCCAGCAGCCAGGGGAACTATGGCTACACCTTC.

The chain links TRBV24-1 to TRBJ2-1; D might be TRBD1 (8 bases). CDR3 length: 14 residues. Between the trimmed V and J ends, which lost 4 bases and 5 bases, there was a span of 11 bases. Germline CDR1 is KGHDR and CDR2 is SFDVKD. CDR3 in DNA: TGTGCCACCAGTGAAGCGGGACAGGACAATGAGCAGTTCTTC. Protein: CATSEAGQDNEQFF.

This clone has a single count. The chain has TRBV12-2 and TRBJ1-3. TRBV12-2 is flagged as a pseudogene. This CDR3 comprises 17 residues. The CDR3 sequence is CAPFPGPEAVIGNTIYF. CDR3 coding DNA: TGTGCACCGTTCCCCGGCCCAGAGGCAGTTATTGGAAACACCATATATTTT.